This T cell receptor beta chain appears in the sequencing data of a study of blood T cells in healthy people across ages. The study isolated at least 6 million PBMCs from each sample. Combining a sample-barcoded 5' primer with a J-beta primer mix, a second PCR ran for 7 to 11 cycles. TCRdb called the 5' RACE reads again in MiXCR, with one record for every CDR3 protein. There are approximately 730,000 distinct CDR3 sequences in the sample; approximately 39% occur only once, and roughly 20% lies in the top ten. The material sequenced was blood. The source is a woman aged 60-75 years in good health.

This CDR3 is CSARDWGRVLDTGELFF. The CDR3 nucleotides are TGCAGTGCTAGAGATTGGGGCAGGGTCTTGGACACCGGGGAGCTGTTTTTT. The chain has TRBV20-1 and TRBJ2-2; TRBD1 might be the D (5 bases). Germline V CDR1 and CDR2: DFQATT, SNEGSKA (reference sequence). This CDR3 comprises 17 residues. V shed 0 bases and J shed 3 bases, with 17 bases lying between them.